This is a list of T cell receptor beta chains from one sample in a study of healthy donors' naive CD4 and CD8 T cells. Via MiXCR, TCRdb re-called the reads, giving one row per CDR3 protein. Among approximately 180,000 distinct CDR3 sequences listed, around 70% were seen once. Sample: naive CD4+ and CD8+ T cells sorted from blood, pooled from several donors. The receptors were gathered from a pool of human donors in good health; the sample pools cells from several healthy donors. The CDR3 runs from the conserved cysteine through the conserved F or W. The D gene is left open where the match is weak. Expanded clones get a size class; other rows say once, few or many, or leave the size out.

D gene	V gene	clone size	J gene	CDR3 DNA	CDR3 protein
-	TRBV6-2/TRBV6-3	-	TRBJ2-3	TGTGTTGCTGAGGGGCGGATTGATCGTACGCAGTATTTT	CVAEGRIDRTQYF
-	TRBV29-1	once	TRBJ2-1	TGCAGCGCATTACCCCTTCAGGAGCAGTTCTTC	CSALPLQEQFF
-	TRBV19	-	TRBJ2-2	TGTGCCAGTAGTGTCCAAGCATGGAACACCGGGGAGCTGTTTTTT	CASSVQAWNTGELFF
-	TRBV19	-	TRBJ2-7	TGTGCCAGTAGTATAGGACTCCCTCCCTACGAGCAGTACTTC	CASSIGLPPYEQYF
-	TRBV6-5	-	TRBJ1-1	TGTGCCAGCAGTTACTACTCTTGGACTGAAGCTTTCTTT	CASSYYSWTEAFF
-	TRBV6-1	-	TRBJ2-5	TGTGCCAGCAGTGATGAGTTACAAGAGACCCAGTACTTC	CASSDELQETQYF
-	TRBV5-5	-	TRBJ2-5	TGTGCCAGCAGCTTGATAGTCGCAGGCCTCCAAGAGACCCAGTACTTC	CASSLIVAGLQETQYF
-	TRBV29-1	-	TRBJ2-7	TGCAGCGCCTCGGCAGGAGAAGCATCCAGCTCCTACGAGCAGTACTTC	CSASAGEASSSYEQYF
-	TRBV6-5	-	TRBJ1-1	TGTGCCAGCAGTTACTCGAAGAGCTGGGGCCAGAACACTGAAGCTTTCTTT	CASSYSKSWGQNTEAFF
-	TRBV4-2	few	TRBJ2-7	TGTGCCAGCAGCCAAGATATAGGGGTTTATTTGTACGAGCAGTACTTC	CASSQDIGVYLYEQYF
-	TRBV29-1	-	TRBJ1-2	TGCAGCGCCAATACAGAAGGCGGTGGCTACACCTTC	CSANTEGGGYTF
-	TRBV5-5	-	TRBJ2-5	TGTGCCAGCAGCTTGGTTGGCAGAGAAGAGACCCAGTACTTC	CASSLVGREETQYF
-	TRBV4-1	-	TRBJ1-1	TGCGCCAGCAGCCAAGACAAGACTGAAGCTTTCTTT	CASSQDKTEAFF
-	TRBV10-3	-	TRBJ2-1	TGTGCCATCAGTGACCCCCAGGGTCCTGAGCAGTTCTTC	CAISDPQGPEQFF
TRBD1	TRBV15	-	TRBJ1-6	TGTGCCACCAGCAGAGATTTAAAACTAGGGACAGCAGAAGATAATTCACCCCTCCACTTT	CATSRDLKLGTAEDNSPLHF
TRBD2	TRBV29-1	-	TRBJ2-1	TGCAGCGTTGAAGGTAGCGGGCTCTACAATGAGCAGTTCTTC	CSVEGSGLYNEQFF
-	TRBV5-5	-	TRBJ2-7	TGTGCCAGCAGCTTCCGAGGGCGAGGGTATTACGAGCAGTACTTC	CASSFRGRGYYEQYF
-	TRBV29-1	-	TRBJ2-7	TGCAGCGTTGTTAGGGAGCTCGGGGGCGAGCAGTACTTC	CSVVRELGGEQYF
TRBD2	TRBV27	-	TRBJ2-1	TGTGCCAGCAGTCACAGCCCGGGGGGAAATGAGCAGTTCTTC	CASSHSPGGNEQFF
-	TRBV5-1	-	TRBJ2-7	TGCGCCAGCAGCTGGGGGGCGTCGTCCTACGAGCAGTACTTC	CASSWGASSYEQYF
-	TRBV30	-	TRBJ2-2	TGTGCCTGGAGGGACAACACGAACGCCGGGGAGCTGTTTTTT	CAWRDNTNAGELFF
TRBD1	TRBV29-1	once	TRBJ2-7	TGCAGCGTTGAAGGGCCCCTTATCCCGGGACAGCGACGCTACGAGCAGTACTTC	CSVEGPLIPGQRRYEQYF
TRBD2	TRBV29-1	-	TRBJ2-7	TGCAGCGACGTCTACAGCGGGAGCACCTACGAGCAGTACTTC	CSDVYSGSTYEQYF
TRBD2	TRBV12-3/TRBV12-4	few	TRBJ2-5	TGTGCCAGCAGTTTATCAGCGGGAGGATTTGAGACCCAGTACTTC	CASSLSAGGFETQYF
TRBD1	TRBV28	-	TRBJ1-2	TGTGCCAGCAGTTCTCCACTGACAGGGGGTGACTATGGCTACACCTTC	CASSSPLTGGDYGYTF
TRBD2	TRBV27	-	TRBJ2-1	TGTGCCAGCAGTTCCGGGACTAGCGTAAATGAGCAGTTCTTC	CASSSGTSVNEQFF
-	TRBV5-6	few	TRBJ1-1	TGTGCCAGCAGCTTTAGGGTGAACACTGAAGCTTTCTTT	CASSFRVNTEAFF
-	TRBV11-2	once	TRBJ2-1	TGTGCCAGCAGCTTAGATAAGGGGAGTGAGCAGTTCTTC	CASSLDKGSEQFF
TRBD2	TRBV24-1	few	TRBJ2-1	TGTGCCACCAGTGATCTAGCGGGAGCAAATGAGCAGTTCTTC	CATSDLAGANEQFF
-	TRBV5-1	-	TRBJ1-2	TGCGCCAGCAGCCAATTAGGGGATGGCTACACCTTC	CASSQLGDGYTF
-	TRBV12-5	-	TRBJ1-2	TGTGCCAGCAGGCCCGAAGCAGGGTCTCACTATGGCTACACCTTC	CASRPEAGSHYGYTF